These 15 T cell receptor beta chains came from one sample sequenced in a study of blood T cell repertoires in COVID-19. The method was immunoSEQ multiplex PCR; TCRdb's version includes in-frame clones alone and lacks a portion of them. Of 200,000 to 250,000 clones listed, 75% to 90% are singletons. Material: peripheral blood. The receptors originated from a woman older than 75 with COVID-19, enrolled during active disease.

The chain recombines TRBV5-1 with TRBJ1-1, with TRBD1 identical over 7 bases. In germline, CDR1 is SGHRS, CDR2 YFSETQ. This CDR3 contains 14 residues. Trimming at V came to 4 bases and at J to 5 bases, leaving 8 bases not matched to a gene. CDR3 residues: CASSLSPGGTEAFF. The CDR3 DNA sequence: TGCGCCAGCAGCCTCTCCCCAGGGGGTACTGAAGCTTTCTTT. Looking up the rest from reference TRBV5-1 and TRBJ1-1 gives the full variable domain: KAGVTQTPRYLIKTRGQQVTLSCSPISGHRSVSWYQQTPGQGLQFLFEYFSETQRNKGNFPGRFSGRQFSNSRSEMNVSTLELGDSALYLCASSLSPGGTEAFFGQGTRLTVV.

This clone was seen only a few times. CDR3 in amino acids: CASSFALGGYTF. The CDR3 bases are TGTGCCAGCAGTTTCGCTCTCGGGGGCTACACCTTC. The chain joins TRBV28 to TRBJ1-2; no reliable D call. Germline V lookup: CDR1 MDHEN, CDR2 SYDVKM. The V gene lost 3 bases and the J gene lost 8 bases, with 10 bases spanning the gap. The CDR3 runs to 12 residues.

The rearrangement joins TRBV9 to TRBJ2-2; D is unclear. Germline values: CDR1 SGDLS, CDR2 YYNGEE. The V end was cut by 4 bases, the J end by 0 bases, with 13 bases between. This CDR3 region has 16 residues. The CDR3 spells CASSLGGGANTGELFF. The CDR3, as DNA: TGTGCCAGCAGCCTCGGTGGCGGAGCGAACACCGGGGAGCTGTTTTTT.

V gene TRBV5-1 combines with J gene TRBJ1-2; 11 nucleotides agree with TRBD1. The CDR3 spans 14 residues. Germline lookup yields CDR1 SGHRS and CDR2 YFSETQ. V lost 3 bases and J lost 7; bases outside the gene matches: 5. CDR3 in amino acids: CASSSPGTGGGYTF. CDR3 sequence (DNA): TGCGCCAGCAGCTCTCCCGGGACAGGGGGTGGCTACACCTTC.

V and J are TRBV12-3 or TRBV12-4 and TRBJ1-2; D unclear. V was shortened by 0 bases and J by 7 bases, with 9 bases between the two germline ends. There are 13 residues in the CDR3. The CDR3: CASSLASVVGYTF. The CDR3 DNA is TGTGCCAGCAGTTTAGCGTCGGTAGTTGGCTACACCTTC.

The CDR3 DNA reads as TGTGCCAGCTCCGGACAGCACCTGAACACTGAAGCTTTCTTT. Its protein is CASSGQHLNTEAFF. The chain joins TRBV18 to TRBJ1-1, with D perhaps matching TRBD1 (6 bases). The CDR3 loop spans 14 amino acids. CDR1 and CDR2 from the germline V gene are KGHSH and LQKENI. Trimming removed 6 bases at V and 0 bases at J, with 11 bases between.

This chain uses TRBV5-4 with TRBJ1-2, with 7 bases matching TRBD1. The junction had 10 bases not matched to a gene; V was cut back by 4 bases and J by 4 bases. Germline values: CDR1 SGHNT, CDR2 YYREEE (reference sequence). The CDR3 sequence is 15 residues long. As DNA, the CDR3 is TGTGCCAGCAGCCAGATACAGGGGACGGGCTATGGCTACACCTTC. Residues: CASSQIQGTGYGYTF.

The rearrangement uses TRBV7-3 and TRBJ1-6; D may be TRBD1 (6 bases). The V gene's germline CDR1 is SGHTA and CDR2 FQGTGA. V was pared by 4 bases and J by 7 bases, with 8 bases between. This CDR3 has 13 residues. CDR3 coding DNA: TGTGCCAGCAGCTGGGACAACAATTCACCCCTCCACTTT. Amino acid sequence: CASSWDNNSPLHF. Full variable domain (missing parts from reference TRBV7-3 and TRBJ1-6): GAGVSQTPSNKVTEKGKYVELRCDPISGHTALYWYRQSLGQGPEFLIYFQGTGAADDSGLPNDRFFAVRPEGSVSTLKIQRTERGDSAVYLCASSWDNNSPLHFGNGTRLTVT.

The chain is built from TRBV5-1 and TRBJ1-2, with a possible D match to TRBD1 (6 bases). V gave up 4 bases and J gave up 6 bases, with 13 bases separating them. From germline, CDR1 is SGHRS and CDR2 YFSETQ. The CDR3 has 13 amino acids. CDR3 sequence: CASSVGDIDGYTF. Here the CDR3 DNA reads TGCGCCAGCAGCGTGGGGGACATCGATGGCTACACCTTC.

In regard to this clone: The sample carries other DNA sequences with the same CDR3. This chain joins TRBV24-1 and TRBJ2-1; TRBD2 aligns across 8 bases. This CDR3 has 16 amino acids. With V trimmed by 4 bases and J by 4 bases, 8 bases remained unmatched. The germline CDR1 and CDR2 sequences are KGHDR and SFDVKD. This CDR3 reads CATSDLPSGPYNEQFF. As DNA, the CDR3 is TGTGCCACCAGTGACCTTCCTAGCGGGCCTTACAATGAGCAGTTCTTC.

This sequence joins TRBV5-1 and TRBJ2-7; possible D gene TRBD1, 5 bases. V gave up 4 bases and J gave up 3 bases, with 17 bases separating them. Germline values: CDR1 SGHRS, CDR2 YFSETQ. The CDR3 contains 15 residues. CDR3 bases: TGCGCCAGCAGCGAATCGACAGATAGAGTCTACGAGCAGTACTTC. It translates to CASSESTDRVYEQYF.

The rearrangement joins TRBV10-3 to TRBJ2-7, with TRBD1 matching 7 bases. Germline loops: CDR1 ENHRY, CDR2 SYGVKD. The CDR3 loop spans 14 amino acids. The trim removed 8 bases at V and 2 bases at J, leaving 9 bases unmatched. The CDR3 spells CAIRQRTGPYEQYF. In nucleotides, the CDR3 is TGTGCCATCCGCCAACGGACAGGCCCCTACGAGCAGTACTTC.

This clone was counted only a few times. The chain joins TRBV4-2 to TRBJ1-2, with D perhaps matching TRBD1 (6 bases). This CDR3 region has 14 residues. Germline V gives CDR1 LGHNA, CDR2 YNFKEQ. V lost 0 bases to trimming and J lost 6 bases, with 11 bases between them. Here the CDR3 reads CASSQDRAGDGYTF. For the CDR3, the DNA is TGTGCCAGCAGCCAAGATCGGGCAGGGGATGGCTACACCTTC.

This clone occurred once. The chain combines TRBV6-5 with TRBJ2-3; TRBD2 is a possible D gene (6 bases). Germline loops: CDR1 MNHEY, CDR2 SVGAGI. The CDR3 has 14 residues. Trimming removed 2 bases from V and 6 bases from J, with 12 bases in between. The CDR3 DNA sequence: TGTGCCAGCAGTTACCAATCTAGCGCGGATACGCAGTATTTT. It yields the protein CASSYQSSADTQYF.

The V gene is TRBV24-1, the J gene TRBJ1-1, with 7 bases fitting TRBD1. The CDR3 is 18 amino acids. V dropped 8 bases and J dropped 3; count of bases not matched to a gene: 20. Looked up from germline, CDR1 is KGHDR and CDR2 is SFDVKD. CDR3 DNA sequence: TGTGCCACCACAGTTTACGGGACAGTCCCGCTCTCTGACACTGAAGCTTTCTTT. Protein: CATTVYGTVPLSDTEAFF.